Listed here are 20 T cell receptor beta chains from one sample, sequenced in a study of blood T cell repertoires in COVID-19. Libraries were prepared by immunoSEQ multiplex PCR; TCRdb keeps only in-frame clonotypes and omits some of them. The table has roughly 220,000 clones, around 91% seen once. Sequencing input: PBMCs or T cells enriched from blood (not recorded which). The origin of the receptors is a young man who had been exposed to COVID-19.

The chain links TRBV3-1 (or the pseudogene TRBV3-2) to TRBJ1-3, with 11 bases lining up with TRBD1. In germline, CDR1 is LGHDT, CDR2 YNNKEL (reference sequence). The junction had 15 bases not matched to a gene; V was cut back by 0 bases and J by 5 bases. This CDR3 region has 20 residues. This CDR3 reads CASSQDRPGQGAILRNTIYF. The CDR3 DNA reads as TGTGCCAGCAGCCAAGATCGTCCAGGACAGGGGGCGATTTTGAGAAACACCATATATTTT.

This clone appeared once. This CDR3 is CASSLDLYSGNTIYF. CDR3 sequence (DNA): TGTGCCAGCAGCTTAGATCTCTATTCTGGAAACACCATATATTTT. The gene calls are TRBV7-9 and TRBJ1-3; D remains ambiguous. V dropped 1 base and J dropped 1 base, with 8 bases sitting between them. The CDR3 contains 15 residues. Germline loops: CDR1 SEHNR, CDR2 FQNEAQ (reference sequence). The full variable domain, its missing parts supplied by reference TRBV7-9 and TRBJ1-3, is DTGVSQNPRHKITKRGQNVTFRCDPISEHNRLYWYRQTLGQGPEFLTYFQNEAQLEKSRLLSDRFSAERPKGSFSTLEIQRTEQGDSAMYLCASSLDLYSGNTIYFGEGSWLTVV.

The chain is built from TRBV6-5 and TRBJ2-1; TRBD2 matches at 8 bases. CDR3 length: 13 residues. V dropped 2 bases and J dropped 8; count of bases not matched to a gene: 2. Germline CDR1 reads MNHEY; CDR2 reads SVGAGI. The CDR3 DNA reads TGTGCCAGCAGTTACCCCGGGAGGGATGAGCAGTTCTTC. Its protein product is CASSYPGRDEQFF.

The chain carries TRBV5-1 and TRBJ2-5; 7 bases match TRBD1. Trimming cost V 4 bases and J 5 bases; bases outside gene matches: 11. This CDR3 spans 15 amino acids. Germline V lookup: CDR1 SGHRS, CDR2 YFSETQ. The CDR3 nucleotides read TGCGCCAGCAGCGGGGGACAGAAGGGGAAGGAGACCCAGTACTTC. Its translation: CASSGGQKGKETQYF.

This chain uses TRBV6-6 with TRBJ2-7; 11 bases are a match to TRBD1. Looked up from germline, CDR1 is MNHNY and CDR2 is SVGAGI (reference sequence). Germline trimming cut 7 bases from V and 2 bases from J; bases unmatched to any gene: 4. CDR3 length: 14 residues. In DNA form, the CDR3 reads TGTGCCAGCAAAGGGACAGGGGGAACCTACGAGCAGTACTTC. This codes for CASKGTGGTYEQYF.

The chain uses TRBV14 and TRBJ2-7; D may be TRBD2 (6 bases). CDR3 length equals 15 residues. The V gene lost 0 bases and the J gene lost 6 bases, with 15 bases spanning the gap. Per germline, CDR1 SGHDN and CDR2 FVKESK. CDR3 residues: CASSQDWVSRGEQYF. The CDR3 DNA sequence: TGTGCCAGCAGCCAAGATTGGGTTTCGCGGGGCGAGCAGTACTTC.

This clone was seen more than once but under ten times. This chain joins TRBV4-1 and TRBJ2-7, with 11 bases matching TRBD1. Germline CDR1 reads MGHRA; CDR2 reads YSYEKL. J was trimmed by 1 base and V by 0 bases; bases with no gene match: 2. The CDR3 runs 16 residues. For the CDR3, the DNA is TGCGCCAGCAGCCAAGATGGGGACAGGGGGTCCTACGAGCAGTACTTC. Residues: CASSQDGDRGSYEQYF.

This clone was recorded once. The J gene is TRBJ1-1, the V gene TRBV5-1; TRBD1 is a possible D gene (6 bases). The CDR3 length is 15 residues. Germline loops: CDR1 SGHRS, CDR2 YFSETQ. V lost 4 bases and J 3 bases, leaving 16 bases between the germline ends. The CDR3 loop is CASSPGGGADTEAFF. The CDR3 nucleotides are TGCGCCAGCAGCCCTGGAGGGGGGGCGGACACTGAAGCTTTCTTT.

The gene calls are TRBV4-1 and TRBJ2-5, with 11 bases lining up with TRBD1. The V segment lost 0 bases and the J segment 5 bases; nucleotides outside the gene matches: 2. This CDR3 region has 15 residues. Germline CDR1 and CDR2: MGHRA and YSYEKL. The CDR3 protein is CASSQEDRGRETQYF. The CDR3 DNA follows: TGCGCCAGCAGCCAAGAGGACAGGGGGCGTGAGACCCAGTACTTC.

The chain employs TRBV12-3 or TRBV12-4 and TRBJ2-7; 7 bases align to TRBD2. The length of the CDR3 is 11 residues. V gave up 7 bases and J gave up 4 bases; unmatched junction bases: 1. The CDR3 DNA follows: TGTGCCAGCACGGGGGGATACGAGCAGTACTTC. Translated: CASTGGYEQYF.

The chain employs TRBV3-1 (or the pseudogene TRBV3-2) and TRBJ1-1; 9 positions match TRBD1. Germline assignment: CDR1 LGHDT and CDR2 YNNKEL (reference sequence). V trimming: 1 base; J trimming: 1 base; junction bases outside the gene matches: 4. The CDR3 loop spans 16 amino acids. The CDR3, as DNA: TGTGCCAGCAGCCAAGTTAACAGGGGGCCGAACACTGAAGCTTTCTTT. It specifies CASSQVNRGPNTEAFF.

The gene calls are TRBV15 and TRBJ2-2; D not resolved. V was pared by 1 base and J by 9 bases, with 9 bases between. This CDR3 is built from 13 residues. Germline CDR1 reads LNHNV; CDR2 reads YYDKDF (reference sequence). The CDR3 spells CATSRGTVRELFF. CDR3 nucleotide sequence: TGTGCCACCAGCAGAGGCACAGTGAGGGAGCTGTTTTTT.

The V and J genes are TRBV9 and TRBJ2-5; 10 bases agree with TRBD1. The CDR3 runs to 16 residues. Trimming took 0 bases from V and 2 from J; bases not matched to a gene: 4. Germline V gene data show CDR1 as SGDLS and CDR2 as YYNGEE. The CDR3 nucleotides are TGTGCCAGCAGCGTAGCGGGGGACAGGGGACAAGAGACCCAGTACTTC. This sequence encodes CASSVAGDRGQETQYF.

The gene calls are TRBV11-2 and TRBJ1-1; D is undetermined. The CDR3 is 14 amino acids. Trimming left V 3 bases short and J 0 bases short, with 8 bases between. CDR1 and CDR2 from the germline V gene are SGHAT and FQNNGV. The CDR3 DNA reads TGTGCCAGCAGCTTTGGCAACATGAACACTGAAGCTTTCTTT. Translating gives CASSFGNMNTEAFF.

This clone was seen more than once but under ten times. J is TRBJ2-4 and V is TRBV7-9; D remains ambiguous. Trimming shortened V by 1 base and J by 8 bases, and 18 bases separated the two germline ends. This CDR3 has 16 amino acids. CDR1 and CDR2 (germline): SEHNR, FQNEAQ (reference sequence). The CDR3 DNA reads TGTGCCAGCAGCTTAGGGTTAGATCAGGTGTGGGACATTCAGTACTTC. Protein product: CASSLGLDQVWDIQYF.

This clone was observed once. J is TRBJ2-1 and V is TRBV6-8; D perhaps matches TRBD1 (5 bases). The ends were cut back, 5 bases at V and 12 bases at J, with 23 bases in the middle. Germline V CDR1 and CDR2: MNHGY, SAAAGT. This CDR3 is 15 amino acids long. CDR3 bases: TGTGCCAGCAGTGCCCACAGGCTCCCGAATTATGGGCAGTTCTTC. Protein sequence: CASSAHRLPNYGQFF.

This clone appeared a single time. The J gene is TRBJ1-2, the V gene TRBV7-9; D uncertain. Germline CDR1 is SEHNR and CDR2 is FQNEAQ (reference sequence). This CDR3 region has 14 residues. Trimming shortened V by 2 bases and J by 4 bases, and 11 bases separated the two germline ends. The CDR3 DNA follows: TGTGCCAGCAGCTTATGGGAGGGTAGCTATGGCTACACCTTC. Translation: CASSLWEGSYGYTF. The whole variable domain, filled in from reference TRBV7-9 and TRBJ1-2, reads DTGVSQNPRHKITKRGQNVTFRCDPISEHNRLYWYRQTLGQGPEFLTYFQNEAQLEKSRLLSDRFSAERPKGSFSTLEIQRTEQGDSAMYLCASSLWEGSYGYTFGSGTRLTVV.

The chain recombines TRBV11-3 with TRBJ2-5; D unresolved. V gave up 1 base and J gave up 3 bases, with 12 bases separating them. CDR3 length: 15 residues. From germline, CDR1 is SGHNT and CDR2 YENEEA. The CDR3 nucleotides are TGTGCCAGCAGCTTAGGCGGATACCCCGAAGAGACCCAGTACTTC. Its protein product is CASSLGGYPEETQYF.

The V and J genes are TRBV7-6 and TRBJ2-7; the D gene is possibly TRBD1 (6 bases). The length of the CDR3 is 14 residues. Germline V gives CDR1 SGHVS, CDR2 FNYEAQ. Trimming shortened V by 1 base and J by 3 bases, and 10 bases separated the two germline ends. The CDR3 here is CASSLGTDYYEQYF. In DNA, the CDR3 is TGTGCCAGCAGCTTAGGGACAGATTACTACGAGCAGTACTTC. Full variable domain (missing parts from reference TRBV7-6 and TRBJ2-7): GAGVSQSPRYKVTKRGQDVALRCDPISGHVSLYWYRQALGQGPEFLTYFNYEAQQDKSGLPNDRFSAERPEGSISTLTIQRTEQRDSAMYRCASSLGTDYYEQYFGPGTRLTVT.

The chain links TRBV5-6 to TRBJ1-1; TRBD1 might be the D (6 bases). In germline, CDR1 is SGHDT, CDR2 YYEEEE. CDR3 length: 14 amino acids. Trimming took 1 base from V and 4 from J, leaving 11 bases between them. DNA of the CDR3: TGTGCCAGCAGCTTGACAGGGCCCAGCACTGAAGCTTTCTTT. It yields the protein CASSLTGPSTEAFF.